A single sample is the source of the 9 T cell receptor beta chains below, sequenced in a study of T cell changes during pregnancy in multiple sclerosis. Clones were read by immunoSEQ multiplex PCR, and TCRdb kept only the in-frame ones, dropping some. The profile shows over 40,000 clones, 88% of them singletons. Sample: CD8+ T cells from peripheral blood mononuclear cells, taken after pregnancy. The receptors stem from a female donor in good health, enrolled as a control in a pregnancy study.

The gene calls are TRBV5-1 and TRBJ2-3; possibly TRBD2 for D (6 bases). Trimming left V 5 bases short and J 4 bases short, with 17 bases between. This CDR3 is 15 amino acids long. Germline values: CDR1 SGHRS, CDR2 YFSETQ. Written as DNA, the CDR3 is TGCGCCAGCAGGGGTACGGGGGAGAGGCCAGATACGCAGTATTTT. It specifies CASRGTGERPDTQYF.

CDR3 DNA: TGTGCCAGCAGCCCACCGGGACAGGCCCACTATGGCTACACCTTC. Amino acid sequence: CASSPPGQAHYGYTF. The chain links TRBV7-9 to TRBJ1-2, with TRBD1 identical over 8 bases. Trimming at V came to 5 bases and at J to 3 bases, leaving 8 bases not matched to a gene. The V gene's germline CDR1 is SEHNR and CDR2 FQNEAQ (reference sequence). CDR3 length: 15 amino acids.

The chain couples TRBV6-5 to TRBJ2-7; possibly TRBD2 for D (6 bases). Germline CDR1 reads MNHEY; CDR2 reads SVGAGI. The CDR3 consists of 10 residues. The CDR3, as DNA: TGTGCGTCGGGAGCCTACGAGCAGTACTTC. Translating gives CASGAYEQYF.

The V call is TRBV28, the J call TRBJ1-1; TRBD1 matches at 7 bases. The CDR3 runs to 14 residues. Germline assignment: CDR1 MDHEN and CDR2 SYDVKM. V lost 6 bases and J lost 1; bases outside the gene matches: 5. CDR3: CASSSDRANTEAFF. CDR3 DNA: TGTGCCAGCAGCTCCGACAGGGCGAACACTGAAGCTTTCTTT.

The rearrangement uses TRBV9 and TRBJ2-1; D may be TRBD2 (6 bases). The CDR3 spans 13 residues. Trimming pared 3 bases from V and 9 bases from J, leaving 13 bases between. Germline CDR1 and CDR2: SGDLS and YYNGEE. The CDR3 nucleotides are TGTGCCAGCAGCGGCGGCGGGACGGGTGAGCAGTTCTTC. Its protein is CASSGGGTGEQFF.

The rearrangement links TRBV7-8 to TRBJ1-3, with a tentative D call TRBD1 (6 bases). Looked up from germline, CDR1 is SGHVS and CDR2 is FQNEAQ. Trimming took off 2 bases at V and 2 bases at J, with 13 bases between the two ends. CDR3 length: 16 residues. The CDR3 sequence: CASSLLGGATGNTIYF. As DNA, the CDR3 is TGTGCCAGCAGCTTACTGGGGGGGGCGACTGGAAACACCATATATTTT.

J is TRBJ2-1 and V is TRBV6-5; D remains unclear. V was trimmed by 0 bases and J by 7 bases, leaving 7 bases between them. The CDR3 loop spans 13 amino acids. The germline V gene has CDR1 MNHEY and CDR2 SVGAGI. Here the CDR3 DNA reads TGTGCCAGCAGTTACTCGAGGTTGAATGAGCAGTTCTTC. This gives the protein CASSYSRLNEQFF.

The rearrangement links TRBV19 to TRBJ2-7; the match to TRBD2 covers 8 bases. V lost 5 bases, J lost 4 bases, and 10 bases stayed unmatched. Germline V gives CDR1 LNHDA, CDR2 SQIVND (reference sequence). This CDR3 has 15 residues. CDR3 residues: CASSPSAGGSYEQYF. CDR3 nucleotide sequence: TGTGCCAGTAGTCCCTCGGCGGGGGGCTCTTACGAGCAGTACTTC. The variable domain in full, completed from reference TRBV19 and TRBJ2-7, reads DGGITQSPKYLFRKEGQNVTLSCEQNLNHDAMYWYRQDPGQGLRLIYYSQIVNDFQKGDIAEGYSVSREKKESFPLTVTSAQKNPTAFYLCASSPSAGGSYEQYFGPGTRLTVT.

This clone was recorded only once. This sample includes further DNA sequences coding for the same CDR3. The V call is TRBV4-3, the J call TRBJ2-5, with a tentative D call TRBD1 (5 bases). The CDR3 is made up of 13 amino acids. Trimming pared 1 base from V and 4 bases from J, leaving 7 bases between. The germline V gene has CDR1 LGHNA and CDR2 YSLEER. CDR3 bases: TGCGCCAGCAGCCAAGGTCAGGGAGAGACCCAGTACTTC. Its translation: CASSQGQGETQYF.